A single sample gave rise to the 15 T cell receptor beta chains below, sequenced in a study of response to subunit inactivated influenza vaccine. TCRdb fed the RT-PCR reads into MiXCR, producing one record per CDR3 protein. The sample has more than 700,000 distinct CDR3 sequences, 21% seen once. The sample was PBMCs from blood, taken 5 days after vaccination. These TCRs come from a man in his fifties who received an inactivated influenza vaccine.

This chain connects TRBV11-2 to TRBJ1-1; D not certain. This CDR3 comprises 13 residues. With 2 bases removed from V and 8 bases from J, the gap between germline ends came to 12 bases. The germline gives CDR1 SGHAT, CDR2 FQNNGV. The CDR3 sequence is CASSLRRTGEAFF. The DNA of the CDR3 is TGTGCCAGCAGCTTAAGGCGGACGGGAGAAGCTTTCTTT.

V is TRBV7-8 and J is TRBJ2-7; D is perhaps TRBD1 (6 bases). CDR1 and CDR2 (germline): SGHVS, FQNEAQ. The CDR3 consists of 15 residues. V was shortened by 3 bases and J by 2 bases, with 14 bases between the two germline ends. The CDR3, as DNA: TGTGCCAGCAGCTTCTTGGGGGCTCGGCCCTACGAGCAGTACTTC. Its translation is CASSFLGARPYEQYF.

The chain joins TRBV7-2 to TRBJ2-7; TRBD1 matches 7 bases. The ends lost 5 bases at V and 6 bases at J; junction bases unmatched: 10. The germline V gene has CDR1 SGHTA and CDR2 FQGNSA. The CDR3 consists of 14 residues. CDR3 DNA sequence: TGTGCCAGCAGCCCGAGACAGGGATCCCTCGAGCAGTACTTC. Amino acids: CASSPRQGSLEQYF. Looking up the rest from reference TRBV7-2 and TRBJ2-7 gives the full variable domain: GAGVSQSPSNKVTEKGKDVELRCDPISGHTALYWYRQSLGQGLEFLIYFQGNSAPDKSGLPSDRFSAERTGGSVSTLTIQRTQQEDSAVYLCASSPRQGSLEQYFGPGTRLTVT.

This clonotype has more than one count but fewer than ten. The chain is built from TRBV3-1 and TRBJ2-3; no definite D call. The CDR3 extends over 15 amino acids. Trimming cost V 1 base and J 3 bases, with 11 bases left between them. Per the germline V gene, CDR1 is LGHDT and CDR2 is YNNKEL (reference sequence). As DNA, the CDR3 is TGTGCCAGCAGCCAAGCTGGTGACGGTACAGATACGCAGTATTTT. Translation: CASSQAGDGTDTQYF.

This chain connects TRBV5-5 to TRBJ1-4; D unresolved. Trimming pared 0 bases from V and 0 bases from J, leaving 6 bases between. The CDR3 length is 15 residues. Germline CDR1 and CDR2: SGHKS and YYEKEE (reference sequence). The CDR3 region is CASSLGAATNEKLFF. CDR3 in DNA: TGTGCCAGCAGCTTGGGCGCAGCAACTAATGAAAAACTGTTTTTT.

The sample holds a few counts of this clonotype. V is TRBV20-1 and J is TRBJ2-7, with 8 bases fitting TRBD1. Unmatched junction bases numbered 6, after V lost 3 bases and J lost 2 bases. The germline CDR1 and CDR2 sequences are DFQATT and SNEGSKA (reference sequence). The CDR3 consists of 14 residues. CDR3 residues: CSARDGQGPYEQYF. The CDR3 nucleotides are TGCAGTGCTAGGGATGGACAGGGCCCCTACGAGCAGTACTTC.

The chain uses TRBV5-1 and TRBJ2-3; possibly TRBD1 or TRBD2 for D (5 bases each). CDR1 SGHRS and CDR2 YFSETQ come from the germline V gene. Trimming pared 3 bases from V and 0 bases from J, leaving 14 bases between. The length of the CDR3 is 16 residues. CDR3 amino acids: CASSSGHGGSTDTQYF. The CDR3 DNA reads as TGCGCCAGCAGCTCAGGTCATGGGGGAAGCACAGATACGCAGTATTTT.

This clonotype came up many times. DNA of the CDR3: TGTGCCAGCAGCTCGACAGGGGTTGAGCAGTTCTTC. Translated: CASSSTGVEQFF. The rearrangement uses TRBV7-9 and TRBJ2-1; 8 nucleotides agree with TRBD1. Germline-derived CDR1 and CDR2 are SEHNR and FQNEAQ (reference sequence). There are 12 residues in the CDR3. The trim removed 4 bases at V and 9 bases at J, leaving 2 bases unmatched.

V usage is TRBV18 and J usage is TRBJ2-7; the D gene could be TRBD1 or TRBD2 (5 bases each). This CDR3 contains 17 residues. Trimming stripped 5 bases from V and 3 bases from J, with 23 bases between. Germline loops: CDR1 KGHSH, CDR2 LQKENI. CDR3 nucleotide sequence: TGTGCCAGCTCAAAGGGTTTGATCGGGGCCCGCGGCTACGAGCAGTACTTC. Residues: CASSKGLIGARGYEQYF. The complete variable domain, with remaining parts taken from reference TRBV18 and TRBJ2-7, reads NAGVMQNPRHLVRRRGQEARLRCSPMKGHSHVYWYRQLPEEGLKFMVYLQKENIIDESGMPKERFSAEFPKEGPSILRIQQVVRGDSAAYFCASSKGLIGARGYEQYFGPGTRLTVT.

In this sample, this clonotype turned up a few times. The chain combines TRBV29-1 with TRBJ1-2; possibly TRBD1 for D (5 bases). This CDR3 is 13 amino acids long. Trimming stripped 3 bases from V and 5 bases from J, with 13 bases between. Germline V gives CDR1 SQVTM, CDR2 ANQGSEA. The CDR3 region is CSVDKGAGYGYTF. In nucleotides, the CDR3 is TGCAGCGTTGACAAGGGAGCAGGGTATGGCTACACCTTC.

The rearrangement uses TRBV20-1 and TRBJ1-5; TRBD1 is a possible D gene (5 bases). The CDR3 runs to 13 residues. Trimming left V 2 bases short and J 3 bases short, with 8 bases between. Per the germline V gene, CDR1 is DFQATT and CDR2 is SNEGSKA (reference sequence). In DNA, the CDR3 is TGCAGTGCTAGATTGGGGGACAATCAGCCCCAGCATTTT. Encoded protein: CSARLGDNQPQHF.

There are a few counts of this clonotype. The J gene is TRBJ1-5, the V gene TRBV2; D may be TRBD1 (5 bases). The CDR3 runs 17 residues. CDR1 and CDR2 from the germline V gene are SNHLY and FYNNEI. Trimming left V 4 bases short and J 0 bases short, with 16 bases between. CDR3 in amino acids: CASSARQILNSNQPQHF. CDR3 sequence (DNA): TGTGCCAGCAGTGCGCGACAGATCCTTAATAGCAATCAGCCCCAGCATTTT.

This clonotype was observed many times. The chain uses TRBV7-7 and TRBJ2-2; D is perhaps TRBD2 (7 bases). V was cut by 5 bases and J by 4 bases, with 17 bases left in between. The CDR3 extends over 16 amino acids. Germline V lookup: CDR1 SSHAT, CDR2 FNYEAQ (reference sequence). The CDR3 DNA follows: TGTGCCAGCAGCCCAAGGGCGGGGGCGAGCACCGGGGAGCTGTTTTTT. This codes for CASSPRAGASTGELFF.

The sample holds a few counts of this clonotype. The CDR3 loop is CASSLALGDNQPQHF. CDR3 bases: TGTGCCAGCAGCTTAGCGCTGGGAGACAATCAGCCCCAGCATTTT. The chain has TRBV7-9 and TRBJ1-5; no firm D call. CDR3 size: 15 residues. Germline-derived CDR1 and CDR2 are SEHNR and FQNEAQ (reference sequence). V was shortened by 0 bases and J by 3 bases, with 9 bases between the two germline ends.

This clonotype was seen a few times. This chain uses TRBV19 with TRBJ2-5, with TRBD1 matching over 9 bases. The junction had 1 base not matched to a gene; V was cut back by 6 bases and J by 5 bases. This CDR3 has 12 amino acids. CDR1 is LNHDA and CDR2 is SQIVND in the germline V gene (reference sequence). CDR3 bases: TGTGCCAGTAGAGGGACAGGGGAGACCCAGTACTTC. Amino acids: CASRGTGETQYF.